These 17 T cell receptor beta chains originate from one sample sequenced in a study of OX40 agonist ivuxolimab in advanced cancers. The library was generated by the immunoSEQ multiplex PCR assay. Here the immuneACCESS table is served through TCRdb, limited to in-frame sequences with V and J called. Missing clones are a known gap in these copies; in checked studies unresolved V genes cover under half, and the rest lacks a known reason. A total of 75,000 to 80,000 clones appear in this sample, 94% of them only once. The leading ten clones occupy around 21% of the sample. The specimen comprised CD4+ or CD8+ T cells sorted from blood, sampled in a trial of the OX40 agonist ivuxolimab. The receptor source for this set is an adult with an advanced solid tumor such as melanoma, head and neck, liver or kidney cancer.

V is TRBV7-2 and J is TRBJ2-7; TRBD1 aligns across 9 bases. CDR1 SGHTA and CDR2 FQGNSA come from the germline V gene. This CDR3 comprises 13 residues. V dropped 6 bases and J dropped 6; count of bases not matched to a gene: 6. The CDR3 sequence is CASRSGQGGEQYF. The CDR3, as DNA: TGTGCCAGCAGATCGGGACAGGGCGGCGAGCAGTACTTC.

The chain joins TRBV7-9 to TRBJ1-2; tentatively, D is TRBD1 (5 bases). The CDR3 spans 9 residues. Germline CDR1 reads SEHNR; CDR2 reads FQNEAQ (reference sequence). V was pared by 11 bases and J by 4 bases, with 5 bases between. The CDR3 DNA is TGTGCCGGGGGCTATGGCTACACCTTC. Translated, it gives CAGGYGYTF.

The rearrangement joins TRBV2 to TRBJ2-7; 8 bases are shared with TRBD1. From germline, CDR1 is SNHLY and CDR2 FYNNEI. The CDR3 length is 16 residues. The V segment lost 4 bases and the J segment 1 base; nucleotides outside the gene matches: 9. The DNA for the CDR3 is TGTGCCAGCAGTGGGACAGGGTCAGTCAATTCCTACGAGCAGTACTTC. Encoded protein: CASSGTGSVNSYEQYF.

The chain carries TRBV7-3 and TRBJ1-5; 7 bases are shared with TRBD1. The germline V gene has CDR1 SGHTA and CDR2 FQGTGA. The trim removed 4 bases at V and 4 bases at J, leaving 22 bases unmatched. This CDR3 contains 20 residues. CDR3 DNA: TGTGCCAGCAGCTGGGCGGACAGGACGTGTCAATTCGGGAGTAATCAGCCCCAGCATTTT. Protein sequence: CASSWADRTCQFGSNQPQHF.

To note about this clone: Lacking the conserved final phenylalanine or tryptophan, this CDR3 likely reflects a read error. V gene TRBV29-1 combines with J gene TRBJ2-7; 7 bases fit TRBD2. CDR3 length: 16 residues. Germline V CDR1 and CDR2: SQVTM, ANQGSEA. After removal of 0 bases from V and 3 bases from J, the junction contained 11 bases not matched to a gene. CDR3 sequence: CSVEDTEGGSIYEQYL. The CDR3 nucleotides are TGCAGCGTTGAAGATACCGAGGGAGGGTCAATCTACGAGCAGTACCTC.

The chain employs TRBV7-9 and TRBJ2-2; 8 bases align to TRBD2. Germline V gene data show CDR1 as SEHNR and CDR2 as FQNEAQ (reference sequence). The CDR3 spans 14 residues. Germline trimming cut 5 bases from V and 4 bases from J; bases unmatched to any gene: 3. The CDR3 bases are TGTGCCAGCAGCCCGGCGGGGGGCACCGGGGAGCTGTTTTTT. Protein sequence: CASSPAGGTGELFF.

The J gene is TRBJ2-3, the V gene TRBV7-7, with 7 bases that match TRBD2. There are 16 residues in the CDR3. Germline V gene data show CDR1 as SSHAT and CDR2 as FNYEAQ (reference sequence). The junction had 6 bases not matched to a gene; V was cut back by 1 base and J by 2 bases. CDR3 in DNA: TGTGCCAGCAGCTTAGGGCTAGCGGAACACACAGATACGCAGTATTTT. This encodes CASSLGLAEHTDTQYF.

V is TRBV7-2 and J is TRBJ2-3, with 7 bases lining up with TRBD1. J gave up 0 bases and V 5 bases, and 8 bases lay outside the gene matches. CDR3 length equals 16 residues. Germline CDR1 reads SGHTA; CDR2 reads FQGNSA. This chain's CDR3 is CASSPLLTGSTDTQYF. Written as DNA, the CDR3 is TGTGCCAGCAGCCCCCTCTTGACAGGGAGCACAGATACGCAGTATTTT.

In this sample, this clone turned up once. This same CDR3 is encoded by further DNA sequences in the sample. The chain's CDR3 is CASSLLGNTGELFF. CDR3 DNA sequence: TGTGCCAGCAGTTTGTTAGGGAACACCGGGGAGCTGTTTTTT. V usage is TRBV28 and J usage is TRBJ2-2; unclear D gene. The CDR3 consists of 14 residues. The V end lost 3 bases, the J end lost 1 base, and 6 bases lay between the germline ends. Germline V gives CDR1 MDHEN, CDR2 SYDVKM.

The gene calls are TRBV5-4 and TRBJ1-2; D is ambiguous. V lost 1 base and J 3 bases, leaving 7 bases between the germline ends. Germline V CDR1 and CDR2: SGHNT, YYREEE (reference sequence). The CDR3 is made up of 13 amino acids. The CDR3 nucleotides are TGTGCCAGCAGCTTGTGGCAGGACTATGGCTACACCTTC. Amino acid sequence: CASSLWQDYGYTF.

Only one count was recorded for this clone. This chain joins TRBV20-1 and TRBJ2-7, with D unclear. The CDR3 has 11 amino acids. Germline V CDR1 and CDR2: DFQATT, SNEGSKA (reference sequence). Trimming took off 7 bases at V and 0 bases at J, with 7 bases between the two ends. This CDR3 reads CSVDVSYEQYF. The CDR3 DNA reads as TGCAGTGTGGACGTCTCCTACGAGCAGTACTTC.

The gene calls are TRBV7-6 and TRBJ1-1; a possible D gene is TRBD1 (6 bases). Per germline, CDR1 SGHVS and CDR2 FNYEAQ. Deletions cut 1 base from V and 2 bases from J, with 8 bases between. The CDR3 spans 14 residues. For the CDR3, the DNA is TGTGCCAGCAGCTTAGGGGACACCAACACTGAAGCTTTCTTT. It specifies CASSLGDTNTEAFF.

The V gene is TRBV9, the J gene TRBJ2-7, with 9 positions matching TRBD1. Per the germline V gene, CDR1 is SGDLS and CDR2 is YYNGEE. CDR3 size: 14 residues. V lost 0 bases and J lost 6; bases outside the gene matches: 4. The CDR3 loop is CASSVGGTGFEQYF. As DNA, the CDR3 is TGTGCCAGCAGCGTAGGGGGGACAGGGTTCGAGCAGTACTTC.

The V call is TRBV5-1, the J call TRBJ1-4; 7 bases align to TRBD1. Germline lookup yields CDR1 SGHRS and CDR2 YFSETQ. The CDR3 sequence is 15 residues long. Germline trimming cut 6 bases from V and 6 bases from J; bases unmatched to any gene: 11. The DNA for the CDR3 is TGCGCCAGCAAGTTTGGGCGGCAGGGGGATGAAAAACTGTTTTTT. Translated: CASKFGRQGDEKLFF.

This clone was observed once. The genes are TRBV7-3 and TRBJ1-1; 9 bases line up with TRBD1. The CDR3 is made up of 20 amino acids. V was pared by 5 bases and J by 2 bases, with 21 bases of the junction left unmatched. CDR1 and CDR2 (germline): SGHTA, FQGTGA. CDR3 amino acids: CASSLRDRELGDQYNTEAFF. Written as DNA, the CDR3 is TGTGCCAGCAGCCTCCGGGACAGGGAGTTAGGGGACCAATACAACACTGAAGCTTTCTTT.

The V call is TRBV11-3, the J call TRBJ2-7, with D possibly TRBD1 on 6 matching bases. The CDR3 extends over 18 amino acids. Trimming took off 3 bases at V and 4 bases at J, with 25 bases between the two ends. Germline V gene lookup returns CDR1 SGHNT and CDR2 YENEEA. For the CDR3, the DNA is TGTGCCAGCAGCTTTTGGGGGCGTGCCCTAGGTGGTCCTTACGAGCAGTACTTC. Residues: CASSFWGRALGGPYEQYF.

The chain has TRBV7-9 and TRBJ2-5; TRBD1 matches at 9 bases. V was clipped by 4 bases and J by 1 base; unmatched bases: 1. The germline V gene has CDR1 SEHNR and CDR2 FQNEAQ (reference sequence). CDR3 length: 14 amino acids. CDR3: CASSWGQGQETQYF. The CDR3 DNA is TGTGCCAGCAGCTGGGGACAGGGCCAAGAGACCCAGTACTTC.